The 13 T cell receptor beta chains below all came from one sample that was sequenced in a study of T-cell memory formation after mild COVID-19. TCRdb analysed the 5' RACE reads with MiXCR anew, one entry per CDR3 protein. Of 400,000 to 500,000 distinct CDR3 sequences listed, roughly 20% are singletons. Sequencing was done on a sample of PBMCs or a T cell subset sorted from them (not recorded which). These receptors were collected from an adult woman who had mild COVID-19 (a few samples of this study predate the infection). Cell type and time point are not known.

The chain links TRBV20-1 to TRBJ2-1; TRBD1 agrees at 7 bases. The length of the CDR3 is 13 residues. CDR1 DFQATT and CDR2 SNEGSKA come from the germline V gene (reference sequence). V lost 7 bases, J lost 5 bases, and 8 bases stayed unmatched. As DNA, the CDR3 is TGCAGTGTTCCGAGGGGGCCCAACAATGAGCAGTTCTTC. It codes for CSVPRGPNNEQFF.

This rearrangement joins TRBV6-5 to TRBJ1-4; weak D call: TRBD1 (6 bases). In germline, CDR1 is MNHEY, CDR2 SVGAGI. This CDR3 has 16 amino acids. V was clipped by 6 bases and J by 9 bases, with 23 bases between them. The CDR3 region has the DNA TGTGCCAGCAGCCCAGGGGCGCTTCGGGGAGGGAAAAAACTGTTTTTT. Translation: CASSPGALRGGKKLFF.

The chain links TRBV7-6 to TRBJ2-1, with 8 nucleotides matching TRBD1. Looked up from germline, CDR1 is SGHVS and CDR2 is FNYEAQ. The CDR3 totals 15 residues. V gave up 5 bases and J gave up 5 bases; unmatched junction bases: 8. In DNA, the CDR3 is TGTGCCAGCAGCCTACGGGACAGGCTGGACAATGAGCAGTTCTTC. Protein product: CASSLRDRLDNEQFF. Drawing the rest from reference TRBV7-6 and TRBJ2-1, the complete variable domain is GAGVSQSPRYKVTKRGQDVALRCDPISGHVSLYWYRQALGQGPEFLTYFNYEAQQDKSGLPNDRFSAERPEGSISTLTIQRTEQRDSAMYRCASSLRDRLDNEQFFGPGTRLTVL.

The rearrangement uses TRBV29-1 and TRBJ1-5, with TRBD1 as a possible D gene (5 bases). This CDR3 is 13 amino acids long. Germline CDR1 SQVTM, CDR2 ANQGSEA. The V end lost 4 bases, the J end lost 2 bases, and 9 bases lay between the germline ends. Here the CDR3 reads CSVGLRGNQPQHF. The DNA of the CDR3 is TGCAGCGTTGGTCTCAGGGGCAATCAGCCCCAGCATTTT.

V usage is TRBV7-3 and J usage is TRBJ2-3; the match to TRBD2 covers 9 bases. The CDR3 consists of 15 residues. Germline trimming cut 0 bases from V and 7 bases from J; bases unmatched to any gene: 5. Germline CDR1 reads SGHTA; CDR2 reads FQGTGA. DNA for the CDR3: TGTGCCAGCAGCTTAACTAGCGGGAGCCTAAATACGCAGTATTTT. Protein product: CASSLTSGSLNTQYF. The variable domain in full, with the rest retrieved from reference TRBV7-3 and TRBJ2-3, is GAGVSQTPSNKVTEKGKYVELRCDPISGHTALYWYRQSLGQGPEFLIYFQGTGAADDSGLPNDRFFAVRPEGSVSTLKIQRTERGDSAVYLCASSLTSGSLNTQYFGPGTRLTVL.

The J gene is TRBJ1-2, the V gene TRBV2, with D unresolved. Germline values: CDR1 SNHLY, CDR2 FYNNEI. This CDR3 has 12 residues. Trimming cost V 0 bases and J 8 bases, with 7 bases left between them. In nucleotides, the CDR3 is TGTGCCAGCAGTGAAGCTCCGGGGGGCTACACCTTC. Translated: CASSEAPGGYTF.

This chain joins TRBV2 and TRBJ1-2; the match to TRBD1 covers 8 bases. V dropped 7 bases and J dropped 0; count of bases not matched to a gene: 7. Germline V CDR1 and CDR2: SNHLY, FYNNEI. The CDR3 totals 15 residues. In DNA form, the CDR3 reads TGTGCCAGCAACCTAGGACAGGGCCCTAACTATGGCTACACCTTC. This encodes CASNLGQGPNYGYTF.

The chain combines TRBV24-1 with TRBJ2-1; no clear D gene. Germline V gene data show CDR1 as KGHDR and CDR2 as SFDVKD. The germline V and J ends were trimmed by 1 base and 9 bases, with 9 bases remaining between them. This CDR3 is 13 amino acids long. The CDR3 reads CATSDFFGAEQFF. DNA for the CDR3: TGTGCCACCAGTGATTTTTTCGGTGCTGAGCAGTTCTTC.

The V and J genes are TRBV7-9 and TRBJ2-3, with 8 bases fitting TRBD1. Germline trimming cut 4 bases from V and 1 base from J; bases unmatched to any gene: 7. Germline CDR1 and CDR2: SEHNR and FQNEAQ (reference sequence). This CDR3 contains 16 residues. The CDR3 is CASSSTGEGGTDTQYF. The CDR3 region has the DNA TGTGCCAGCAGCTCGACAGGGGAAGGGGGCACAGATACGCAGTATTTT.

J is TRBJ2-3 and V is TRBV6-1, with D tentatively TRBD2 (6 bases). The CDR3 contains 16 residues. Germline assignment: CDR1 MNHNS and CDR2 SASEGT. With 2 bases removed from V and 4 bases from J, the gap between germline ends came to 16 bases. This chain's CDR3 is CASSESVAGWADTQYF. The CDR3, as DNA: TGTGCCAGCAGTGAATCGGTGGCGGGATGGGCAGATACGCAGTATTTT.

This clonotype turned up a few times. V gene TRBV18 combines with J gene TRBJ1-6; D remains ambiguous. CDR3 length: 13 residues. The germline V gene has CDR1 KGHSH and CDR2 LQKENI. Trimming stripped 2 bases from V and 4 bases from J, with 3 bases between. CDR3 sequence (DNA): TGTGCCAGCTCACCAGATTATAATTCACCCCTCCACTTT. Translated: CASSPDYNSPLHF. Looking up the rest from reference TRBV18 and TRBJ1-6 gives the full variable domain: NAGVMQNPRHLVRRRGQEARLRCSPMKGHSHVYWYRQLPEEGLKFMVYLQKENIIDESGMPKERFSAEFPKEGPSILRIQQVVRGDSAAYFCASSPDYNSPLHFGNGTRLTVT.

The sample holds a few counts of this clonotype. The chain links TRBV24-1 to TRBJ2-3, with a possible D match to TRBD1 (5 bases). The germline CDR1 and CDR2 sequences are KGHDR and SFDVKD. The CDR3 loop spans 12 amino acids. V was shortened by 7 bases and J by 2 bases, with 6 bases between the two germline ends. The CDR3 sequence is CATRDNTDTQYF. The CDR3 bases are TGTGCCACCAGGGACAACACAGATACGCAGTATTTT.

This clonotype was seen more than once but under ten times. This rearrangement joins TRBV2 to TRBJ2-1; a weak D match, TRBD1 (5 bases). Deletions cut 0 bases from V and 11 bases from J, with 11 bases between. The germline CDR1 and CDR2 sequences are SNHLY and FYNNEI. The CDR3 is 13 amino acids. CDR3 region: CASSEAWTTKQFF. In DNA, the CDR3 is TGTGCCAGCAGTGAAGCATGGACAACAAAGCAGTTCTTC.